The 26 T cell receptor beta chains given below trace back to one sample, sequenced in a study of blood T cell repertoires in COVID-19. The table came from immunoSEQ multiplex PCR; TCRdb's copy has only in-frame clones and leaves some out. The sample has roughly 240,000 clones; around 86% are singletons. Sequencing was performed on peripheral blood. The receptor source for this set is a woman in her 30s who had recovered from COVID-19.

DNA for the CDR3: TGTGCCAGTAGTATGGGGGAGGCCGGGGAGCTGTTTTTT. This translates into CASSMGEAGELFF. The chain employs TRBV19 and TRBJ2-2; tentative D call: TRBD2 (6 bases). The germline V gene encodes CDR1 LNHDA and CDR2 SQIVND (reference sequence). CDR3 length: 13 residues. V was trimmed by 3 bases and J by 6 bases, leaving 8 bases between them.

This chain uses TRBV20-1 with TRBJ2-5; TRBD2 aligns across 9 bases. Germline loops: CDR1 DFQATT, CDR2 SNEGSKA (reference sequence). This CDR3 is built from 14 residues. Trimming cost V 3 bases and J 4 bases; bases outside gene matches: 6. Here the CDR3 DNA reads TGCAGTGCTAGTACAAGCGGGGGGATAGAGACCCAGTACTTC. Amino acid sequence: CSASTSGGIETQYF.

The rearrangement joins TRBV19 to TRBJ1-1; 7 bases match TRBD1. Germline-derived CDR1 and CDR2 are LNHDA and SQIVND (reference sequence). J was trimmed by 3 bases and V by 3 bases; bases with no gene match: 1. This CDR3 is 13 amino acids long. The CDR3 region has the DNA TGTGCCAGTAGTATCCAGGGGGACACTGAAGCTTTCTTT. Its protein product is CASSIQGDTEAFF. Looking up the rest from reference TRBV19 and TRBJ1-1 gives the full variable domain: DGGITQSPKYLFRKEGQNVTLSCEQNLNHDAMYWYRQDPGQGLRLIYYSQIVNDFQKGDIAEGYSVSREKKESFPLTVTSAQKNPTAFYLCASSIQGDTEAFFGQGTRLTVV.

The chain is built from TRBV11-2 and TRBJ1-5; D is ambiguous. Trimming stripped 4 bases from V and 9 bases from J, with 13 bases between. The length of the CDR3 is 13 residues. The germline CDR1 and CDR2 sequences are SGHAT and FQNNGV. CDR3 residues: CASSSQSGGPQHF. The DNA for the CDR3 is TGTGCCAGCAGCTCGCAGAGCGGTGGGCCCCAGCATTTT.

The chain joins TRBV6-5 to TRBJ1-3; D is uncertain. Germline V gene data show CDR1 as MNHEY and CDR2 as SVGAGI. Trimming took off 2 bases at V and 2 bases at J, with 7 bases between the two ends. There are 14 residues in the CDR3. Here the CDR3 DNA reads TGTGCCAGCAGTTACGACGGGACTGGAAACACCATATATTTT. The encoded protein is CASSYDGTGNTIYF.

This clone has only a few counts. The chain joins TRBV30 to TRBJ2-7; D may be TRBD1 (6 bases). Germline V gene data show CDR1 as GTSNPN and CDR2 as SVGIG (reference sequence). The V and J ends lost 0 bases and 13 bases respectively, with 13 bases between them. The CDR3 totals 11 residues. CDR3 protein: CAWSVRDIEYF. The CDR3 nucleotides are TGTGCCTGGAGTGTAAGGGACATAGAATACTTC.

This chain joins TRBV5-1 and TRBJ1-3; no definite D call. CDR1 is SGHRS and CDR2 is YFSETQ in the germline V gene. V was clipped by 4 bases and J by 4 bases, with 9 bases between them. The CDR3 runs 13 residues. This CDR3 is CASSPDWGNTIYF. The CDR3 DNA is TGCGCCAGCAGCCCGGACTGGGGAAACACCATATATTTT. Supplemented by reference TRBV5-1 and TRBJ1-3, the full variable domain reads KAGVTQTPRYLIKTRGQQVTLSCSPISGHRSVSWYQQTPGQGLQFLFEYFSETQRNKGNFPGRFSGRQFSNSRSEMNVSTLELGDSALYLCASSPDWGNTIYFGEGSWLTVV.

This chain links TRBV4-1 with TRBJ1-3, with 7 positions matching TRBD1. The CDR3 totals 15 residues. Germline CDR1 is MGHRA and CDR2 is YSYEKL. The trim removed 8 bases at V and 7 bases at J, leaving 14 bases unmatched. CDR3 coding DNA: TGCGCCAGCGCCACCAGTACAGGGGATTGGAACACCATATATTTT. It encodes CASATSTGDWNTIYF.

This clone has only one observation. This chain links TRBV13 with TRBJ2-3; no reliable D call. V lost 3 bases, J lost 3 bases, and 7 bases lay in between. Germline V gives CDR1 PRHDT, CDR2 FYEKMQ (reference sequence). The CDR3 loop spans 13 amino acids. The DNA for the CDR3 is TGTGCCAGCAGCTTGGGCCAGACAGATACGCAGTATTTT. Its protein product is CASSLGQTDTQYF.

CDR3 sequence: CASSGTGAQPQHF. The CDR3 bases are TGTGCCAGCAGCGGCACAGGGGCCCAGCCCCAGCATTTT. The chain has TRBV2 and TRBJ1-5; 7 bases are a match to TRBD1. Germline assignment: CDR1 SNHLY and CDR2 FYNNEI. Unmatched junction bases numbered 6, after V lost 6 bases and J lost 7 bases. This CDR3 spans 13 amino acids. Using reference TRBV2 and TRBJ1-5 for the parts outside the CDR3, the full variable domain is EPEVTQTPSHQVTQMGQEVILRCVPISNHLYFYWYRQILGQKVEFLVSFYNNEISEKSEIFDDQFSVERPDGSNFTLKIRSTKLEDSAMYFCASSGTGAQPQHFGDGTRLSIL.

V is TRBV5-1 and J is TRBJ2-5, with 7 bases matching TRBD1. Trimming took 3 bases from V and 3 from J; bases not matched to a gene: 5. Germline CDR1 reads SGHRS; CDR2 reads YFSETQ. This CDR3 contains 14 residues. CDR3 nucleotides: TGCGCCAGCAGCTGGGGGACAGCGAAAGAGACCCAGTACTTC. Its protein product is CASSWGTAKETQYF.

V and J are TRBV6-1 and TRBJ2-7, with TRBD2 matching over 7 bases. The CDR3 totals 17 residues. Germline values: CDR1 MNHNS, CDR2 SASEGT. The V gene end was trimmed by 2 bases and the J gene end by 0 bases; junction bases not matched to a gene: 10. CDR3 in amino acids: CASSELGLGGNSYEQYF. The DNA of the CDR3 is TGTGCCAGCAGTGAACTGGGTCTGGGGGGGAACTCCTACGAGCAGTACTTC.

This clone appeared a few times. This sequence joins TRBV4-1 and TRBJ1-6; D is unresolved. CDR3 length equals 18 residues. Looked up from germline, CDR1 is MGHRA and CDR2 is YSYEKL. Trimming took off 0 bases at V and 1 base at J, with 13 bases between the two ends. CDR3 residues: CASSQDGHGSSYNSPLHF. In DNA, the CDR3 is TGCGCCAGCAGCCAAGACGGCCACGGGAGTTCCTATAATTCACCCCTCCACTTT.

This rearrangement joins TRBV4-1 to TRBJ1-2; TRBD1 aligns across 9 bases. The germline V gene encodes CDR1 MGHRA and CDR2 YSYEKL. The CDR3 is 15 amino acids. With V trimmed by 2 bases and J by 2 bases, 3 bases remained unmatched. The CDR3 DNA follows: TGCGCCAGCAGCCAATCCGGGACAGGGAACTATGGCTACACCTTC. Its protein product is CASSQSGTGNYGYTF.

As to this clone: Compared with germline, one end of the junction differs, possibly owing to a read error. The chain employs TRBV11-1 and TRBJ1-6; D is undetermined. Germline V gene lookup returns CDR1 SGHAT and CDR2 FQDESV (reference sequence). CDR3 length: 14 amino acids. CDR3 bases: TGTGCCAGCGGCTTACGACGACTAAATTCACCCCTCCACTTT. Its protein is CASGLRRLNSPLHF.

The chain links TRBV19 to TRBJ1-1; TRBD1 matches at 7 bases. Germline CDR1 LNHDA, CDR2 SQIVND (reference sequence). J gave up 1 base and V 8 bases, and 13 bases lay outside the gene matches. The CDR3 is made up of 16 amino acids. CDR3 residues: CASGTTGLGTNTEAFF. In nucleotides, the CDR3 is TGTGCCAGTGGCACGACAGGGCTGGGGACGAACACTGAAGCTTTCTTT.

J is TRBJ2-5 and V is TRBV11-2; D may be TRBD2 (6 bases). Per germline, CDR1 SGHAT and CDR2 FQNNGV. The CDR3 runs 15 residues. V was cut by 3 bases and J by 5 bases, with 16 bases left in between. The CDR3, as DNA: TGTGCCAGCAGCTTCGGCCGAGGGACTGGCGAGACCCAGTACTTC. This sequence encodes CASSFGRGTGETQYF. The full variable domain, completed using reference TRBV11-2 and TRBJ2-5, is EAGVAQSPRYKIIEKRQSVAFWCNPISGHATLYWYQQILGQGPKLLIQFQNNGVVDDSQLPKDRFSAERLKGVDSTLKIQPAKLEDSAVYLCASSFGRGTGETQYFGPGTRLLVL.

The chain carries TRBV3-1 (or the pseudogene TRBV3-2) and TRBJ1-4; 8 positions agree with TRBD1. The V gene's germline CDR1 is LGHDT and CDR2 YNNKEL (reference sequence). With 0 bases clipped from V and 8 bases from J, the junction kept 5 bases outside the gene matches. The CDR3 runs to 15 residues. Written as DNA, the CDR3 is TGTGCCAGCAGCCAAGAACAGGGGGATCGGGAAAAACTGTTTTTT. This sequence encodes CASSQEQGDREKLFF.

The DNA of the CDR3 is TGTGCCAGCAGCCCCCAGGCAGGTCGGCCCCAGCATTTT. Translating it yields CASSPQAGRPQHF. The gene calls are TRBV7-3 and TRBJ1-5; D remains ambiguous. V was cut by 5 bases and J by 9 bases, with 14 bases left in between. The germline CDR1 and CDR2 sequences are SGHTA and FQGTGA. The CDR3 consists of 13 residues.

This chain links TRBV5-1 with TRBJ2-2, with a possible D match to TRBD2 (7 bases). Trimming left V 1 base short and J 1 base short, with 20 bases between. This CDR3 has 19 residues. Germline values: CDR1 SGHRS, CDR2 YFSETQ. In DNA form, the CDR3 reads TGCGCCAGCAGCTTGTGGGGGGCGAGCGGGACGGTGAACACCGGGGAGCTGTTTTTT. Protein product: CASSLWGASGTVNTGELFF.

This chain links TRBV5-1 with TRBJ2-1; 8 bases fit TRBD2. The germline gives CDR1 SGHRS, CDR2 YFSETQ. This CDR3 has 15 amino acids. The junction had 5 bases not matched to a gene; V was cut back by 0 bases and J by 6 bases. In nucleotides, the CDR3 is TGCGCCAGCAGCTTGGCGGGGGGGCCGGGCAATGAGCAGTTCTTC. Protein sequence: CASSLAGGPGNEQFF.

The chain joins TRBV13 to TRBJ2-7, with TRBD2 matching 9 bases. CDR3 length: 15 amino acids. Looked up from germline, CDR1 is PRHDT and CDR2 is FYEKMQ (reference sequence). J lost 5 bases, V lost 4 bases, and 9 bases had no gene match. CDR3 sequence reads: CASSSRAGGGNEQYF. The CDR3 coding sequence is TGTGCCAGCAGCTCCCGAGCGGGGGGTGGTAACGAGCAGTACTTC. Full variable domain (remainder filled in from reference TRBV13 and TRBJ2-7): AAGVIQSPRHLIKEKRETATLKCYPIPRHDTVYWYQQGPGQDPQFLISFYEKMQSDKGSIPDRFSAQQFSDYHSELNMSSLELGDSALYFCASSSRAGGGNEQYFGPGTRLTVT.

The chain carries TRBV7-9 and TRBJ2-1; 11 nucleotides match TRBD2. With 5 bases clipped from V and 2 bases from J, the junction kept 5 bases outside the gene matches. The CDR3 runs 16 residues. Germline V gene lookup returns CDR1 SEHNR and CDR2 FQNEAQ (reference sequence). CDR3 sequence reads: CASSPFSGGAYNEQFF. Written as DNA, the CDR3 is TGTGCCAGCAGCCCATTTAGCGGGGGGGCCTACAATGAGCAGTTCTTC.

Only one count was recorded for this clone. The rearrangement uses TRBV25-1 and TRBJ2-1; TRBD2 agrees at 10 bases. V lost 5 bases to trimming and J lost 13 bases; unmatched junction nucleotides: 8. CDR1 MGHDK and CDR2 SYGVNS come from the germline V gene. This CDR3 region has 13 residues. The CDR3 sequence: CASSYPGLAPQFF. In DNA, the CDR3 is TGTGCCAGCAGTTACCCGGGACTAGCGCCCCAGTTCTTC. Drawing the rest from reference TRBV25-1 and TRBJ2-1, the complete variable domain is EADIYQTPRYLVIGTGKKITLECSQTMGHDKMYWYQQDPGMELHLIHYSYGVNSTEKGDLSSESTVSRIRTEHFPLTLESARPSHTSQYLCASSYPGLAPQFFGPGTRLTVL.

Concerning this clone itself: The identical CDR3 is also encoded by other nucleotide sequences in the sample. The chain links TRBV7-6 to TRBJ2-3, with 8 bases lining up with TRBD1. The V segment lost 1 base and the J segment 4 bases; nucleotides outside the gene matches: 1. Germline V CDR1 and CDR2: SGHVS, FNYEAQ. The CDR3 sequence is 14 residues long. The DNA of the CDR3 is TGTGCCAGCAGCTTAGGGACAGGGTCAGATACGCAGTATTTT. As protein: CASSLGTGSDTQYF.

V and J are TRBV2 and TRBJ2-7; weak D call: TRBD2 (6 bases). V lost 10 bases and J lost 1, with 11 bases in between. The CDR3 loop spans 12 amino acids. Germline CDR1 reads SNHLY; CDR2 reads FYNNEI. DNA for the CDR3: TGTGCCACTAGCCGGGGGTCCTACGAGCAGTACTTC. Protein sequence: CATSRGSYEQYF.